The 12 T cell receptor beta chains presented below share a single source sample, sequenced in a study of T cells in Graves' hyperthyroidism and ophthalmopathy. Regions amplified from RNA transcripts were the TCR beta CDR3 regions. HTBI primers were the set used in a first-round RT-PCR of the TCR CDR3. TCRdb processed the multiplex PCR reads anew with MiXCR; each CDR3 protein has one entry. The sample holds around 690,000 distinct CDR3 sequences, 20% seen once. Sequencing used blood. These receptors originate from a young man with Graves' ophthalmopathy.

This clonotype was detected only a few times. V usage is TRBV6-5 and J usage is TRBJ2-5, with 13 bases lining up with TRBD2. Trimming removed 4 bases from V and 5 bases from J; junction bases left unmatched: 10. The CDR3 runs to 17 residues. Germline values: CDR1 MNHEY, CDR2 SVGAGI. This chain's CDR3 is CASSFWTSGSSNETQYF. Here the CDR3 DNA reads TGTGCCAGCAGTTTTTGGACTAGCGGGAGTTCTAACGAGACCCAGTACTTC.

V gene TRBV5-1 combines with J gene TRBJ1-1; 7 bases line up with TRBD1. Germline values: CDR1 SGHRS, CDR2 YFSETQ. V lost 4 bases, J lost 7 bases, and 10 bases stayed unmatched. This CDR3 contains 14 residues. CDR3 in DNA: TGCGCCAGCAGCAAAGACAGGGAAGGGAGTGAAGCTTTCTTT. It is translated as CASSKDREGSEAFF.

This clonotype was seen at least ten times. V usage is TRBV20-1 and J usage is TRBJ2-7; the D gene is possibly TRBD2 (5 bases). The germline V gene has CDR1 DFQATT and CDR2 SNEGSKA (reference sequence). Trimming removed 2 bases at V and 3 bases at J, with 11 bases between. The CDR3 has 13 amino acids. CDR3 amino acids: CSARFSGGYEQYF. CDR3 nucleotides: TGCAGTGCTAGATTCAGCGGAGGCTACGAGCAGTACTTC.

Only a few counts were recorded for this clonotype. V usage is TRBV5-1 and J usage is TRBJ2-3; TRBD1 matches at 9 bases. The CDR3 covers 17 residues. J was trimmed by 2 bases and V by 5 bases; bases with no gene match: 12. CDR1 is SGHRS, CDR2 YFSETQ, per germline. CDR3 region: CASRPNPGTGLTDTQYF. The CDR3 coding sequence is TGCGCCAGCAGACCCAATCCCGGGACAGGGCTCACAGATACGCAGTATTTT.

This chain joins TRBV12-3 or TRBV12-4 and TRBJ2-3, with D uncertain. The germline V and J ends were trimmed by 9 bases and 7 bases, with 14 bases remaining between them. This CDR3 has 12 amino acids. The chain's CDR3 is CASTTPPHTQYF. The DNA of the CDR3 is TGTGCCAGTACAACCCCCCCTCATACGCAGTATTTT.

This clonotype was seen a few times. V usage is TRBV10-3 and J usage is TRBJ2-1, with TRBD2 matching 10 bases. The CDR3 is made up of 15 amino acids. Germline assignment: CDR1 ENHRY and CDR2 SYGVKD. The V gene end was trimmed by 4 bases and the J gene end by 5 bases; junction bases not matched to a gene: 5. The CDR3 DNA is TGTGCCATCAGTGGGGCAGCGGGAGGGAACAATGAGCAGTTCTTC. It codes for CAISGAAGGNNEQFF.

This clonotype came up many times. The chain recombines TRBV5-1 with TRBJ1-1; TRBD1 matches 10 bases. The V gene's germline CDR1 is SGHRS and CDR2 YFSETQ. The J segment lost 1 base and the V segment lost 2 bases, leaving 2 bases of the junction unmatched. CDR3 length: 15 residues. CDR3 in amino acids: CASSFRQGANTEAFF. CDR3 nucleotides: TGCGCCAGCAGCTTCAGACAGGGGGCGAACACTGAAGCTTTCTTT.

The V gene is TRBV3-1, the J gene TRBJ2-1, with TRBD2 matching 8 bases. J gave up 10 bases and V 0 bases, and 8 bases lay outside the gene matches. Looked up from germline, CDR1 is LGHDT and CDR2 is YNNKEL (reference sequence). CDR3 size: 15 residues. For the CDR3, the DNA is TGTGCCAGCAGCCAAGATAGCGGGGTTCGTGTAGAGCAGTTCTTC. Translating it yields CASSQDSGVRVEQFF.

This clonotype was observed a handful of times. The chain joins TRBV28 to TRBJ2-1, with 7 bases fitting TRBD2. Unmatched junction bases numbered 7, after V lost 2 bases and J lost 6 bases. Germline V gene sequence: CDR1 MDHEN, CDR2 SYDVKM. The CDR3 extends over 15 amino acids. As DNA, the CDR3 is TGTGCCAGCAGTTTACGGATAGGGAGGGCCAATGAGCAGTTCTTC. Translation gives CASSLRIGRANEQFF. The whole variable domain, filled in from reference TRBV28 and TRBJ2-1, reads DVKVTQSSRYLVKRTGEKVFLECVQDMDHENMFWYRQDPGLGLRLIYFSYDVKMKEKGDIPEGYSVSREKKERFSLILESASTNQTSMYLCASSLRIGRANEQFFGPGTRLTVL.

The chain uses TRBV11-3 and TRBJ2-1, with D unclear. From germline, CDR1 is SGHNT and CDR2 YENEEA. The CDR3 runs 14 residues. V was shortened by 6 bases and J by 6 bases, with 15 bases between the two germline ends. In DNA form, the CDR3 reads TGTGCCAGCAGTCCGGGTAGGGTTTCCAATGAGCAGTTCTTC. Encoded protein: CASSPGRVSNEQFF.

This clonotype was picked up many times. The chain uses TRBV6-1 and TRBJ1-1, with D unclear. The CDR3 consists of 12 residues. V was clipped by 2 bases and J by 7 bases, with 8 bases between them. Per germline, CDR1 MNHNS and CDR2 SASEGT. CDR3: CASSELKYEAFF. In DNA form, the CDR3 reads TGTGCCAGCAGTGAATTGAAGTATGAAGCTTTCTTT.

The chain links TRBV28 to TRBJ2-5, with a tentative D call TRBD2 (5 bases). Trimming stripped 5 bases from V and 2 bases from J, with 12 bases between. The germline gives CDR1 MDHEN, CDR2 SYDVKM. The CDR3 has 14 amino acids. The CDR3 sequence: CASSPPAVQETQYF. DNA of the CDR3: TGTGCCAGCAGTCCACCAGCGGTTCAAGAGACCCAGTACTTC.